This T cell receptor beta chain was obtained from a study of CD8 T cells in ankylosing spondylitis. Study-level findings and limits: Reportedly, significant enrichment of disease-linked clones occurred in matched ankylosing spondylitis synovial fluid. In ankylosing spondylitis blood, a motif of fewer than 10 highly homologous TCR beta variants appeared characteristic.

The ends were cut back, 4 bases at V and 3 bases at J, with 16 bases in the middle. This CDR3 region has 15 residues. Germline CDR1 is SGHRS and CDR2 is YFSETQ. This clonotype turned up a few times. Its antigen remains unknown. TCRdb recomputed calls from the 5' RACE reads with MiXCR, one row per CDR3 protein. The sample includes 350,000 to 550,000 distinct CDR3 sequences, 25% to 30% of them seen just once. Sequences were obtained from blood, either unsorted or a sorted T cell fraction (not recorded which). The TCR originated in a male donor with ankylosing spondylitis. The J gene is TRBJ1-1, the V gene TRBV5-1; D unclear. The CDR3 reads CASSPYFGEDTEAFF. The CDR3 DNA reads TGCGCCAGCAGCCCCTATTTCGGGGAGGACACTGAAGCTTTCTTT.